The present TCR beta chain was sequenced within a study of blood T cell repertoires in COVID-19. Germline lookup yields CDR1 SGHRS and CDR2 YFSETQ. The trim removed 4 bases at V and 5 bases at J, leaving 13 bases unmatched. The CDR3 runs 17 residues. Measured with immunoSEQ multiplex PCR; TCRdb has only the in-frame clones, and not every one. The sample records 290,000 or so clones, 80% to 95% being singletons. This sequence was found in a woman in her twenties or thirties with COVID-19, enrolled during active disease. Input material: peripheral blood. The V call is TRBV5-1, the J call TRBJ2-3, with TRBD2 identical over 10 bases. The CDR3 DNA sequence: TGCGCCAGCAGCCTGGTTGGTAATAGACTAGCGGGAGATACGCAGTATTTT. Translated, it gives CASSLVGNRLAGDTQYF. Based on the CDR3 plus reference TRBV5-1 and TRBJ2-3, the full variable domain is KAGVTQTPRYLIKTRGQQVTLSCSPISGHRSVSWYQQTPGQGLQFLFEYFSETQRNKGNFPGRFSGRQFSNSRSEMNVSTLELGDSALYLCASSLVGNRLAGDTQYFGPGTRLTVL.